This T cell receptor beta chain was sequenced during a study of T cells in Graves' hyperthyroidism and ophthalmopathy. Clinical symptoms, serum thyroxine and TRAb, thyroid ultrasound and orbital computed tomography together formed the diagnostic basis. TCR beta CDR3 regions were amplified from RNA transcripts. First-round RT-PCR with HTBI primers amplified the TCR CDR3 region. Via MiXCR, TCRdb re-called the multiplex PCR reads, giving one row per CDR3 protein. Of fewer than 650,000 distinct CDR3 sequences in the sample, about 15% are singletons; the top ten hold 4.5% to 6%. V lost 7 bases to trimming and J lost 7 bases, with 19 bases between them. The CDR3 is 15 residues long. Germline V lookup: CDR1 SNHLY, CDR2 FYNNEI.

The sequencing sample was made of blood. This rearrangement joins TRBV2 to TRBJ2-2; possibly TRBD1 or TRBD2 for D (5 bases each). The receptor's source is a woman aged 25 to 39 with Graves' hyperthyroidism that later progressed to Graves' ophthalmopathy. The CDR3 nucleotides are TGTGCCAGCACGGGGCCCATTGTGGCGGGCGGGGAGCTGTTTTTT. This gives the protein CASTGPIVAGGELFF. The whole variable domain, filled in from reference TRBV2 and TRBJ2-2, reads EPEVTQTPSHQVTQMGQEVILRCVPISNHLYFYWYRQILGQKVEFLVSFYNNEISEKSEIFDDQFSVERPDGSNFTLKIRSTKLEDSAMYFCASTGPIVAGGELFFGEGSRLTVL.